These T cell receptor beta chains were read from a single sample in a study of CD8 T cells in ankylosing spondylitis. TCRdb called the 5' RACE reads again in MiXCR, with one record for every CDR3 protein. The sample lists around 90,000 distinct CDR3 sequences; around 25% were seen once. Sequencing was done on a sample of blood, either unsorted or a sorted T cell fraction (not recorded which). The receptors here all came from a male donor with ankylosing spondylitis or in good health (not recorded which). The CDR3 runs from the conserved cysteine through the conserved F or W. Fields, in order: CDR3 length, V gene, J gene, clone size, D gene, CDR3 protein, CDR3 DNA. A D gene is named only where the DNA matches it firmly. A clone size is listed for some rows: how often the clone was seen (once, few, many), or a class if it is expanded.

17	TRBV5-1	TRBJ2-2	NA	TRBD2	CASSSGLAGVGTGELFF	TGCGCCAGCAGCTCGGGACTAGCGGGAGTTGGCACCGGGGAGCTGTTTTTT
13	TRBV5-1	TRBJ1-3	few	TRBD1	CASRQGSGNTIYF	TGCGCCAGCAGACAGGGGTCTGGAAACACCATATATTTT
14	TRBV12-5	TRBJ2-1	NA	TRBD2	CASGRGVSYNEQFF	TGTGCTAGTGGCCGGGGGGTCTCCTACAATGAGCAGTTCTTC
14	TRBV28	TRBJ2-1	NA	NA	CATKGGGGLNEQFF	TGTGCCACCAAGGGGGGGGGTGGGCTAAATGAGCAGTTCTTC
14	TRBV29-1	TRBJ2-3	NA	NA	CSVEDRGSTDTQYF	TGCAGCGTTGAAGATAGGGGATCCACAGATACGCAGTATTTT
18	TRBV15	TRBJ1-2	few	TRBD1	CATSRVGRDSLFLRGYTF	TGTGCCACCAGCAGAGTGGGGCGGGACAGTTTGTTTCTGCGGGGCTACACCTTC
16	TRBV5-1	TRBJ2-5	few	TRBD2	CASSYGTSGRQETQYF	TGCGCCAGCAGCTACGGGACTAGCGGGAGACAAGAGACCCAGTACTTC
13	TRBV10-3	TRBJ1-2	many	TRBD1	CAISEGQGDGYTF	TGTGCCATCAGTGAAGGACAGGGTGATGGCTACACCTTC
15	TRBV12-3/TRBV12-4	TRBJ2-5	NA	TRBD2	CASSPLAGGTETQYF	TGTGCCAGCAGTCCCTTAGCGGGAGGAACGGAGACCCAGTACTTC
15	TRBV5-5	TRBJ2-5	NA	NA	CASRSGAGDGETQYF	TGTGCCAGCAGAAGCGGTGCCGGGGATGGAGAGACCCAGTACTTC
14	TRBV3-1	TRBJ2-7	few	TRBD2	CASSRAGGSHEQYF	TGTGCCAGCAGCCGAGCGGGGGGGTCCCACGAGCAGTACTTC
13	TRBV3-1	TRBJ2-3	NA	NA	CASSQETLDTQYF	TGTGCCAGCAGCCAAGAAACGTTGGATACGCAGTATTTT
15	TRBV6-4	TRBJ1-5	few	TRBD1	CASSATGGNSQPQHF	TGTGCCAGCAGCGCGACAGGGGGAAATAGTCAGCCCCAGCATTTT
12	TRBV29-1	TRBJ2-3	few	TRBD2	CSVKRGGDTQYF	TGCAGCGTGAAACGGGGGGGTGATACGCAGTATTTT